The clone carrying this T cell receptor (beta chain) was seen once. Its antigen is unknown. This entry comes from a study of shared clonotypes between healthy human individuals. About the research overall: Per-donor plates numbered three CD4 naive, three CD4 memory, two CD8 naive and one CD8 memory.

Only in-frame clones appear in the TCRdb table, and some are missing; sequencing was by immunoSEQ multiplex PCR. The repertoire consists of around 2.5 million clones, with approximately 93% occurring once and the leading ten covering 0.36%. Study results and caveats: Non-shared clonotypes had lower generation probabilities than those shared by all four donors. It was only blood that was sampled, and tissue repertoires likely differ. Between a few donors, naive CD4 clonotypes were shared at a level of approximately 5%.

The length of the CDR3 is 15 residues. The V and J ends lost 7 bases and 0 bases respectively, with 13 bases between them. The germline gives CDR1 MNHNY, CDR2 SVGAGI (reference sequence). The clonotype originates from a man between 18 and 29 years old in good health. Some clones in this sample may be carry-over from other donors' samples. Sequenced input: naive CD4+ T cells from PBMCs. Sample subset: CD45RA+ positively selected. This chain links TRBV6-6 with TRBJ1-3, with a weak D call TRBD1 (5 bases). The CDR3 reads CASTNQGFSGNTIYF. The DNA of the CDR3 is TGTGCCAGCACTAACCAGGGATTCTCTGGAAACACCATATATTTT.